Listed below are T cell receptor beta chains from one sample, sequenced in a study of long-term antiretroviral therapy in people with HIV. The repertoire was sequenced with immunoSEQ multiplex PCR; TCRdb's copy has only in-frame clones and lacks some. This sample has some 40,000 clones, with approximately 85% found just once. The material sequenced was unsorted PBMCs, taken 3.1 years after starting antiretroviral therapy. The receptors come from a woman aged 45-60 years with HIV. The CDR3 runs from the conserved cysteine through the conserved F or W. The order of the fields is V gene, CDR3 protein.

v_call: TRBV9; cdr3_aa: CASSPGTGDTQYF
v_call: TRBV7-2; cdr3_aa: CASSERRVDVQYF
v_call: TRBV18; cdr3_aa: CASSPRQGERTEAFF
v_call: TRBV9; cdr3_aa: CASSWDRDSGNTIYF
v_call: TRBV2; cdr3_aa: CASSSLQGAAGYTF
v_call: TRBV4-1; cdr3_aa: CASRPQAVGVLYTEAFF
v_call: TRBV19; cdr3_aa: CASSIGQLSSYEQYF
v_call: TRBV19; cdr3_aa: CASSNRVALPGYGYTF
v_call: TRBV6-5; cdr3_aa: CASSYGPEAFF
v_call: TRBV10-3; cdr3_aa: CAISERGGMAEAFF
v_call: TRBV7-2; cdr3_aa: CASSLVLVEAFF
v_call: TRBV19; cdr3_aa: CASSPRDSRKAFF
v_call: TRBV5-1; cdr3_aa: CASSLGGGQGGTGANVLTF
v_call: TRBV6-5; cdr3_aa: CASSFDSTYEQYF